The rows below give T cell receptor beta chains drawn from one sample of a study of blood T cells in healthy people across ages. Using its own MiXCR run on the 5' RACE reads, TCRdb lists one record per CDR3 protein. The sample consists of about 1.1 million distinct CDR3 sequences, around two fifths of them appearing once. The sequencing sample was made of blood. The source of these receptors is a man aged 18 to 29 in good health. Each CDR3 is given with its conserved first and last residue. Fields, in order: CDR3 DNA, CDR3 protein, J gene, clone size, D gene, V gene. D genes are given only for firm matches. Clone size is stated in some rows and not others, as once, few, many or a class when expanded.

TGTGCCAGCAGTGAAGCTTCGCAGCATAATGAGCAGTTCTTC,CASSEASQHNEQFF,TRBJ2-1,few,-,TRBV2
TGTGCCAGCAGTTTTCGAGGCCTCACCTACGAGCAGTACTTC,CASSFRGLTYEQYF,TRBJ2-7,few,-,TRBV27
TGTGCCACCAGTGGAAAGTTTGGGGCCAACGTCCTGACTTTC,CATSGKFGANVLTF,TRBJ2-6,-,-,TRBV24-1
TGTGCCAGCAGCTTAGTCGGGGGCGCGGGCACTGAAGCTTTCTTT,CASSLVGGAGTEAFF,TRBJ1-1,-,-,TRBV7-2
TGTGCCAGCAGTGAATTGTCCAGTTCCTATGGCTACACCTTC,CASSELSSSYGYTF,TRBJ1-2,few,-,TRBV25-1
TGCGCCAGCCAGAGCGGAGAAAACACCGGGGAGCTGTTTTTT,CASQSGENTGELFF,TRBJ2-2,-,-,TRBV4-1
TGTGCCAGCAGCCAAGAGAAAGGAGGGTATGGCTACACCTTC,CASSQEKGGYGYTF,TRBJ1-2,-,-,TRBV14
TGTGCCAGCAGTCCCCCGGACAGGGGCACAGATACGCAGTATTTT,CASSPPDRGTDTQYF,TRBJ2-3,-,TRBD1,TRBV28
TGTGCCACCCGTGAAGGAGGGGCGGGATACACCTTC,CATREGGAGYTF,TRBJ1-2,few,-,TRBV25-1
TGCAGTGCTAGAGGCGCGGGACGTACTGAAGCTTTCTTT,CSARGAGRTEAFF,TRBJ1-1,few,-,TRBV20-1
TGTGCCAGCAGCGAGTCGGACAGATCCTACACCTTC,CASSESDRSYTF,TRBJ1-2,-,-,TRBV9